This T cell receptor (beta chain) was documented in a study of blood T cell repertoires in COVID-19. As processed by the authors: Estimation of nucleated cell counts relied on the amplification of reference gene primers. Measured with immunoSEQ multiplex PCR; TCRdb has only the in-frame clones, and not every one. V and J calls and clone size are given by that table; D and trimming were obtained from the DNA. The repertoire has some 130,000 clones, approximately 84% of them found once; the top ten carry approximately 2%. Germline assignment: CDR1 SGDLS and CDR2 YYNGEE. The CDR3 runs to 16 residues. V lost 3 bases and J 2 bases, leaving 14 bases between the germline ends.

Sequenced input: peripheral blood. This TCR was recovered from a man aged 70-80 years with acute or convalescent COVID-19. This chain uses TRBV9 with TRBJ1-4; possible D gene TRBD1, 6 bases. CDR3 residues: CASSARQEATNEKLFF. CDR3 nucleotides: TGTGCCAGCAGCGCCAGACAGGAGGCCACTAATGAAAAACTGTTTTTT.